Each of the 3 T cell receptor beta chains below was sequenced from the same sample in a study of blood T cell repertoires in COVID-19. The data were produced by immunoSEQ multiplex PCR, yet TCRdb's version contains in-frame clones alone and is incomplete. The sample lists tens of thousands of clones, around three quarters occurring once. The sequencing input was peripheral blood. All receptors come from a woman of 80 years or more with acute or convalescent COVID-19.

The CDR3 bases are TGTGCCAGCAGTATGGACAGGGGTCGTGGCTACACCTTC. Translated: CASSMDRGRGYTF. This chain joins TRBV27 and TRBJ1-2; 9 positions match TRBD1. Losses at the gene ends were 5 bases for V and 7 bases for J; bases not matched to a gene: 5. The CDR3 loop spans 13 amino acids. Germline lookup yields CDR1 MNHEY and CDR2 SMNVEV (reference sequence).

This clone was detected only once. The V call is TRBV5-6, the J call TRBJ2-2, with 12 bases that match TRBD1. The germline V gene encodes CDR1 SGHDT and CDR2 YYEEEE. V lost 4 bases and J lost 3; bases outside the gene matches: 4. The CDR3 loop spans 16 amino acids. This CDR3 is CASSRGQGADTGELFF. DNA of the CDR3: TGTGCCAGCAGCAGGGGACAGGGGGCGGACACCGGGGAGCTGTTTTTT. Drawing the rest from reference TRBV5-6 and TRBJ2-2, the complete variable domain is DAGVTQSPTHLIKTRGQQVTLRCSPKSGHDTVSWYQQALGQGPQFIFQYYEEEERQRGNFPDRFSGHQFPNYSSELNVNALLLGDSALYLCASSRGQGADTGELFFGEGSRLTVL.

The CDR3 loop reads CASSQAREVDEQYF. The DNA of the CDR3 is TGCGCCAGCAGCCAGGCCAGGGAAGTCGACGAGCAGTACTTC. The chain combines TRBV4-1 with TRBJ2-7; D perhaps matches TRBD1 (5 bases). This CDR3 has 14 residues. Germline assignment: CDR1 MGHRA and CDR2 YSYEKL. Trimming pared 3 bases from V and 5 bases from J, leaving 14 bases between.